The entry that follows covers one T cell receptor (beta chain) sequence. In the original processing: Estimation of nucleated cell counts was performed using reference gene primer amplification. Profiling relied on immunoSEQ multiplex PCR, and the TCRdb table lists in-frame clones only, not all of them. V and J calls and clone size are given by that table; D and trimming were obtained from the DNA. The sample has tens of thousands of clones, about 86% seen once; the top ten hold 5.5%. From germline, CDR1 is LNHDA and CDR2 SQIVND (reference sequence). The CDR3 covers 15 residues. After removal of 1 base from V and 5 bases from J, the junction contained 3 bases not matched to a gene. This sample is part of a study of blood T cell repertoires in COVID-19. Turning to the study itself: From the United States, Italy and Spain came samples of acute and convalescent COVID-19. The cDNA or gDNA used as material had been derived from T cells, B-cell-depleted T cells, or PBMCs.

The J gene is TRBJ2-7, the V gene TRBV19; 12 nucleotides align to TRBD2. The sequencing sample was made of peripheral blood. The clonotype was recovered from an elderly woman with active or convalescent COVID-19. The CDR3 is CASSIGTSGKDEQYF. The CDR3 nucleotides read TGTGCCAGTAGTATAGGGACTAGCGGGAAAGACGAGCAGTACTTC.